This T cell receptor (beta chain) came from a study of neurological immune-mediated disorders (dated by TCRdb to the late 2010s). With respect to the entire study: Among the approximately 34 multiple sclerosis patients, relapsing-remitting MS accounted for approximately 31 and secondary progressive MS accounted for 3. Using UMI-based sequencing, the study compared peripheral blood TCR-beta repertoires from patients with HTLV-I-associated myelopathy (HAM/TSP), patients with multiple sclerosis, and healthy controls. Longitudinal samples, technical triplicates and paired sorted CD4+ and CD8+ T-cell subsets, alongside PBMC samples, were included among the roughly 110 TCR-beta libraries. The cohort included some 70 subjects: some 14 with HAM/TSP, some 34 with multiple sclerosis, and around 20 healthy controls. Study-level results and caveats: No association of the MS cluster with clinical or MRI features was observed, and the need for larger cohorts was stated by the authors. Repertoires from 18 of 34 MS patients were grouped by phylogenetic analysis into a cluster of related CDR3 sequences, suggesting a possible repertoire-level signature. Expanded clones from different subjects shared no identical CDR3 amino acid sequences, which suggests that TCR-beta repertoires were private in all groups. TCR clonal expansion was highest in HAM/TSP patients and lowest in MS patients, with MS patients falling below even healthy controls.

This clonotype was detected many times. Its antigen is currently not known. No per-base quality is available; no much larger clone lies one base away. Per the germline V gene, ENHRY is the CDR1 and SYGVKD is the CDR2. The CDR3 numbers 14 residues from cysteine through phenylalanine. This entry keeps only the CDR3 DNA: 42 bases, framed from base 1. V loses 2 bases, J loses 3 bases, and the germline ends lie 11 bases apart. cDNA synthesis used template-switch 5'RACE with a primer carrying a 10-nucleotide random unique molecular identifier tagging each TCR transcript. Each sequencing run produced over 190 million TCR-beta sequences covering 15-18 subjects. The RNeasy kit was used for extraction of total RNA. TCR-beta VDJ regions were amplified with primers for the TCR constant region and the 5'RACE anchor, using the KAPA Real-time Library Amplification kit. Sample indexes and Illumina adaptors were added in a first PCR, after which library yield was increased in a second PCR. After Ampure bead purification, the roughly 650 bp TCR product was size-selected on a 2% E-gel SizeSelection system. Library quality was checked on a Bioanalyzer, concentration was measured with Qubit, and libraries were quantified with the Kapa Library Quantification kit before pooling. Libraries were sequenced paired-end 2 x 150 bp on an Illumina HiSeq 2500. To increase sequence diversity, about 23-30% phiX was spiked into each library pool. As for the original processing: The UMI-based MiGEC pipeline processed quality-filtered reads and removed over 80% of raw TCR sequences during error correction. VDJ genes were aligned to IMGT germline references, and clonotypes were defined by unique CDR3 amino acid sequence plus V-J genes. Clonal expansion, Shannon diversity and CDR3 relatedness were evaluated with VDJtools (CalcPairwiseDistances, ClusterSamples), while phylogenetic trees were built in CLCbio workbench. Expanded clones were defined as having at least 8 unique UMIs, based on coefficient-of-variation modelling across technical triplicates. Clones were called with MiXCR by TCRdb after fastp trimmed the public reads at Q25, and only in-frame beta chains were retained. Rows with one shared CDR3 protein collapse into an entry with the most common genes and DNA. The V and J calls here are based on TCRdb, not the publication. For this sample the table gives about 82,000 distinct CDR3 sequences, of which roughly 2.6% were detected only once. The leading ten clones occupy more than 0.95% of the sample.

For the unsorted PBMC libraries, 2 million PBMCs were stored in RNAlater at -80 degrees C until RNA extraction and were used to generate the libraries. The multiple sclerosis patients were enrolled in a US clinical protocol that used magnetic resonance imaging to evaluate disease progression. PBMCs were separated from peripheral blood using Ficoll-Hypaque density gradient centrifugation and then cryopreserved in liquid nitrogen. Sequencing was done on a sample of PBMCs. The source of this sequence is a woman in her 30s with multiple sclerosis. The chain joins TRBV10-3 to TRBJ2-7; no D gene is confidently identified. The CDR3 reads CAISEVSTYYEQYF. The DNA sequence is TGTGCCATCAGTGAGGTCAGCACCTACTACGAGCAGTACTTC.